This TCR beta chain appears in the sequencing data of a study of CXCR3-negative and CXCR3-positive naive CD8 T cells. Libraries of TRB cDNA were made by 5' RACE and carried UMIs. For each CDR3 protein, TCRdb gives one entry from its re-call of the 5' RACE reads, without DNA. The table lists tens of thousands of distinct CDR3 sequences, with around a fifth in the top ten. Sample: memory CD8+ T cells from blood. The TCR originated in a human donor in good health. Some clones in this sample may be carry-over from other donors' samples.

The CDR3 reads CASSFFQGDNEKLFF. V usage is TRBV27 and J usage is TRBJ1-4; TCRdb selects TRBD1, and the lack of DNA leaves this call unchecked. Germline values: CDR1 MNHEY, CDR2 SMNVEV (reference sequence). CDR3 size: 15 residues.